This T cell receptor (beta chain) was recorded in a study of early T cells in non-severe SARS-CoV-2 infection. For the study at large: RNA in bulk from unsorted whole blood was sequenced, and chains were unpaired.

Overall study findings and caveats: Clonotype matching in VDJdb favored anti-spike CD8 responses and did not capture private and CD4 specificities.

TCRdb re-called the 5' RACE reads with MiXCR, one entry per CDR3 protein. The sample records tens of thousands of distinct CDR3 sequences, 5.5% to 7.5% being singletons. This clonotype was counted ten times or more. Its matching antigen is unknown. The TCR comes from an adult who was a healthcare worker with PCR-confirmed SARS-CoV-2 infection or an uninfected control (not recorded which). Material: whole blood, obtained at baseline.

The CDR3 region has the DNA TGTGCCAGCAGTCCGTGGGCCCCCTACGGTCCTTATAGCAATCAGCCCCAGCATTTT. It yields the protein CASSPWAPYGPYSNQPQHF. The chain is built from TRBV6-1 and TRBJ1-5; D is unresolved. This CDR3 comprises 19 residues. In germline, CDR1 is MNHNS, CDR2 SASEGT. Trimming cost V 5 bases and J 0 bases, with 23 bases left between them.